The 4 T cell receptor beta chains reported below all come from one sample, sequenced in a study of post-analysis software for immune sequencing data (dated by TCRdb to about 2015). The paper's findings and limits, for the study overall: Significantly higher frequencies in patients than in controls were found for roughly 5 TRBV segments, including TRBV5-6, TRBV5-1 and TRBV20-1.

Library prep was done by PCR. TCRdb lists the instrument as Illumina HiSeq 2500. Unique molecular identifiers were incorporated into TCR beta cDNA libraries to reduce PCR and sequencing biases. The raw public data were reprocessed by TCRdb itself: fastp quality trimming at Q25, MiXCR clonotype calling, in-frame beta chains only. Duplicate CDR3 protein sequences are folded into a single record with the most common DNA and genes. The sample profile shows 750,000 to 950,000 distinct CDR3 sequences; about 43% of them were found once. The ten largest make up around 4.7% of the sample. Their antigen targets remain unknown. The specimen sequenced was blood. The receptors come from a girl aged 5-17 years with multiple sclerosis.

V gene TRBV4-3 combines with J gene TRBJ1-6; weak D call: TRBD1 (5 bases). V gave up 0 bases and J gave up 8 bases, with 11 bases separating them. Germline V gives CDR1 LGHNA, CDR2 YSLEER. The CDR3 is 15 residues long. The CDR3: CASSQDRGWDSPLHF. CDR3 DNA: TGCGCCAGCAGCCAAGATCGGGGGTGGGATTCACCCCTCCACTTT.

The V gene is TRBV9, the J gene TRBJ2-1, with a tentative D call TRBD2 (5 bases). The CDR3 is 15 amino acids. Germline assignment: CDR1 SGDLS and CDR2 YYNGEE. Trimming shortened V by 4 bases and J by 1 base, and 12 bases separated the two germline ends. CDR3 coding DNA: TGTGCCAGCAGCCAAGAGGACTTATCCTACAATGAGCAGTTCTTC. It yields the protein CASSQEDLSYNEQFF.

There are a few counts of this clonotype. The rearrangement uses TRBV27 and TRBJ1-4; no firm D call. The CDR3 loop spans 16 amino acids. V lost 5 bases and J 8 bases, leaving 21 bases between the germline ends. Germline V gene lookup returns CDR1 MNHEY and CDR2 SMNVEV (reference sequence). In DNA form, the CDR3 reads TGTGCCAGCAGTCCCCGGTCTGAGGACCCGAGGGAAAAACTGTTTTTT. It is translated as CASSPRSEDPREKLFF. The whole variable domain, remainder taken from reference TRBV27 and TRBJ1-4, is EAQVTQNPRYLITVTGKKLTVTCSQNMNHEYMSWYRQDPGLGLRQIYYSMNVEVTDKGDVPEGYKVSRKEKRNFPLILESPSPNQTSLYFCASSPRSEDPREKLFFGSGTQLSVL.

The sample holds a few counts of this clonotype. The rearrangement joins TRBV20-1 to TRBJ2-1; D not resolved. CDR1 and CDR2 from the germline V gene are DFQATT and SNEGSKA (reference sequence). V lost 2 bases to trimming and J lost 7 bases, with 12 bases between them. The CDR3 length is 13 residues. The CDR3 nucleotides read TGCAGTGCTAGAACCACGTGGGTAAATGAGCAGTTCTTC. As protein: CSARTTWVNEQFF.